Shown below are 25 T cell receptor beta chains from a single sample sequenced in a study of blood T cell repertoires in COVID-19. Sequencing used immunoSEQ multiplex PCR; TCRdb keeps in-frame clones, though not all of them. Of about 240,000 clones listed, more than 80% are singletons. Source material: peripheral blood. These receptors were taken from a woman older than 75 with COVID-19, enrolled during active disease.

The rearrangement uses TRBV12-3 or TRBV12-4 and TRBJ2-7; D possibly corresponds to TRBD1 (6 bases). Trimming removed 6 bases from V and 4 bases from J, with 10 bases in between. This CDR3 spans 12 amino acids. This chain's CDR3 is CASSPQGYEQYF. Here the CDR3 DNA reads TGTGCCAGCAGCCCCCAGGGGTACGAGCAGTACTTC.

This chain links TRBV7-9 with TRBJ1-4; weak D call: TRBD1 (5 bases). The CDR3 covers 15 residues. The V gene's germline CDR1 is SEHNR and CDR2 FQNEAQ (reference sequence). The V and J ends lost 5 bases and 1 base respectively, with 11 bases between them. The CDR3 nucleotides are TGTGCCAGCAGCCGCGCCGGGGGAACTAATGAAAAACTGTTTTTT. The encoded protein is CASSRAGGTNEKLFF.

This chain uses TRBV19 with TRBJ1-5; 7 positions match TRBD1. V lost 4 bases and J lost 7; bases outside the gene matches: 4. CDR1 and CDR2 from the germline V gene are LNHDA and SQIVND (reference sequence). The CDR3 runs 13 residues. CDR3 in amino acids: CASSTTGNQPQHF. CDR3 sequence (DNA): TGTGCCAGTAGTACGACAGGGAACCAGCCCCAGCATTTT.

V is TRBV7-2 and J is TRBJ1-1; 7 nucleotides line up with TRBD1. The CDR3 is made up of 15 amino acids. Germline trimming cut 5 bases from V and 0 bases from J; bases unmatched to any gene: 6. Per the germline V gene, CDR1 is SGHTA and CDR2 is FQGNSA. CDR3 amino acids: CASSPRTGMNTEAFF. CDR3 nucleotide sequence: TGTGCCAGCAGCCCAAGGACAGGTATGAACACTGAAGCTTTCTTT.

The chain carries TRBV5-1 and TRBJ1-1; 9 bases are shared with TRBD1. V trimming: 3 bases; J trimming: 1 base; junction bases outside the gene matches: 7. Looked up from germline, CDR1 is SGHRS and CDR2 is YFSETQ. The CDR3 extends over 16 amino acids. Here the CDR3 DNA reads TGCGCCAGCAGCTCCGGGACAGGGTTCCGGAACACTGAAGCTTTCTTT. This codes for CASSSGTGFRNTEAFF.

The CDR3 bases are TGTGCCAGCAGCGCCGGGACAGGGAGGGGTATACGAGAGACCCAGTACTTC. Translation: CASSAGTGRGIRETQYF. The chain joins TRBV7-9 to TRBJ2-5; 9 bases map to TRBD1. V lost 5 bases and J lost 4; bases outside the gene matches: 14. The CDR3 is 17 residues long. The V gene's germline CDR1 is SEHNR and CDR2 FQNEAQ (reference sequence).

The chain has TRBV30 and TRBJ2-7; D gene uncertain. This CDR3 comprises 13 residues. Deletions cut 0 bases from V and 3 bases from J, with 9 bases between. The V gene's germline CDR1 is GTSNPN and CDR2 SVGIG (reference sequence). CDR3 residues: CAWSVWRGYEQYF. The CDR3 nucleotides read TGTGCCTGGAGTGTATGGCGAGGCTACGAGCAGTACTTC.

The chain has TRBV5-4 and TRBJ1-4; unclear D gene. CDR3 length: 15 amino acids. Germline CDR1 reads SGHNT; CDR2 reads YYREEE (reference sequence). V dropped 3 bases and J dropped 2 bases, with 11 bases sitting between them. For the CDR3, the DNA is TGTGCCAGCAGCTACAGCACCAACACTAATGAAAAACTGTTTTTT. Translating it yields CASSYSTNTNEKLFF.

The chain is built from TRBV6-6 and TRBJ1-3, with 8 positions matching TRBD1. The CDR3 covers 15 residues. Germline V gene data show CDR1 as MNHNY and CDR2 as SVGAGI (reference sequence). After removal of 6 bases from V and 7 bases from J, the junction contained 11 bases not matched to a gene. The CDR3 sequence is CASRRGSGGSNTIYF. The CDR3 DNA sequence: TGTGCCAGCAGGCGGGGGTCAGGGGGCTCGAACACCATATATTTT.

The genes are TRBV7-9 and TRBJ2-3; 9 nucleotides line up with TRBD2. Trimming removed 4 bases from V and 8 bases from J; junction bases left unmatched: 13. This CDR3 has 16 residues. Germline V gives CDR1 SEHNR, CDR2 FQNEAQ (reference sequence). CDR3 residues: CASSSSRAGGMATQYF. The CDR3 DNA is TGTGCCAGCAGCTCCTCTAGAGCGGGAGGAATGGCTACGCAGTATTTT.

The CDR3 reads CASSIQGGNQPQHF. Written as DNA, the CDR3 is TGTGCCAGTAGTATTCAAGGAGGCAATCAGCCCCAGCATTTT. The J gene is TRBJ1-5, the V gene TRBV19; D is unresolved. Looked up from germline, CDR1 is LNHDA and CDR2 is SQIVND (reference sequence). Trimming took 3 bases from V and 2 from J, leaving 8 bases between them. The CDR3 runs to 14 residues.

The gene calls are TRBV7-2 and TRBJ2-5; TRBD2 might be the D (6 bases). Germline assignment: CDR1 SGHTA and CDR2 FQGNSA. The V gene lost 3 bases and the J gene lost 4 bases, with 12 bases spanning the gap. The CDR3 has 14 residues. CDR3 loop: CASSLAGPGETQYF. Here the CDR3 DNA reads TGTGCCAGCAGCTTGGCGGGGCCCGGAGAGACCCAGTACTTC.

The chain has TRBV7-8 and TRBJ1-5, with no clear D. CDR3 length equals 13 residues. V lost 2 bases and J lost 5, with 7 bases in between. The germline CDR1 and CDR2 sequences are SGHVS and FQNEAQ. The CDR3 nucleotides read TGTGCCAGCAGCTTACGACTCTATCAGCCCCAGCATTTT. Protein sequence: CASSLRLYQPQHF.

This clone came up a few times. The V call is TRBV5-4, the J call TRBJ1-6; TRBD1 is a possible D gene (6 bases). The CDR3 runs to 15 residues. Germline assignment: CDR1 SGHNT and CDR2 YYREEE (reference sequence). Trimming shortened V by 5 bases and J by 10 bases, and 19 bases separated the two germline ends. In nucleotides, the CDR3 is TGTGCCAGCAGTAAGACAGGTCGCGGAGCCTCACCCCTCCACTTT. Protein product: CASSKTGRGASPLHF.

This CDR3 is CASSPSSYEQYF. The CDR3 nucleotides are TGTGCCAGCTCACCATCCAGCTACGAGCAGTACTTC. This chain uses TRBV18 with TRBJ2-7, with D hard to call. This CDR3 is built from 12 residues. Trimming took 2 bases from V and 3 from J, leaving 5 bases between them. Germline V gives CDR1 KGHSH, CDR2 LQKENI.

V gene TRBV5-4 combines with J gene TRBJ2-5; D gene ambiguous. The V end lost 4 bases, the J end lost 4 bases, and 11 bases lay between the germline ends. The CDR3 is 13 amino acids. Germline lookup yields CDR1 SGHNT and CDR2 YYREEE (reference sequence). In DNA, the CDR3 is TGTGCCAGCAGCCACCTTGGGCGAGAGACCCAGTACTTC. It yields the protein CASSHLGRETQYF.

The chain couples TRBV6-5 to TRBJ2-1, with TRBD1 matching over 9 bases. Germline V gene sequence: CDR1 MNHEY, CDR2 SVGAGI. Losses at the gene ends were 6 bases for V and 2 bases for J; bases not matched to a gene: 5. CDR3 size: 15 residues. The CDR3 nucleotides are TGTGCCAGCAGCCCCCGGGACAGGGCCTACAATGAGCAGTTCTTC. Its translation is CASSPRDRAYNEQFF.

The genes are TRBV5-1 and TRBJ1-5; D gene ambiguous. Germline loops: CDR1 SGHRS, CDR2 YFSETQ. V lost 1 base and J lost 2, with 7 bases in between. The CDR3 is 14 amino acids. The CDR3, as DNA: TGCGCCAGCAGCTTGTCGGGTGGCAATCAGCCCCAGCATTTT. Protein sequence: CASSLSGGNQPQHF.

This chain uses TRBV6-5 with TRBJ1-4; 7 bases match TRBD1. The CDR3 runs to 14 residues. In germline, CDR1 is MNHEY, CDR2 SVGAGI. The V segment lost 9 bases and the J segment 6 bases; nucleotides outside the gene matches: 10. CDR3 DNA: TGTGCCAGTAGGCTGGGACAGAGTTATGAAAAACTGTTTTTT. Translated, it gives CASRLGQSYEKLFF.

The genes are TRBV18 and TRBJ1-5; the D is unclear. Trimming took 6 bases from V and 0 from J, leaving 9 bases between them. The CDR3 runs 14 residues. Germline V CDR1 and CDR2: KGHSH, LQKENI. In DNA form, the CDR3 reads TGTGCCAGCTCCGAGAACCATAGCAATCAGCCCCAGCATTTT. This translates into CASSENHSNQPQHF.

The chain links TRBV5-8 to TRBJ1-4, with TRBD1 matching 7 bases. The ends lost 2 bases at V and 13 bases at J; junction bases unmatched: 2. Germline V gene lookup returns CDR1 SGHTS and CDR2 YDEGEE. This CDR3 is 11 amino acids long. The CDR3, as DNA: TGTGCCAGCAGCTTCAGACAGGGACTGTTTTTT. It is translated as CASSFRQGLFF.

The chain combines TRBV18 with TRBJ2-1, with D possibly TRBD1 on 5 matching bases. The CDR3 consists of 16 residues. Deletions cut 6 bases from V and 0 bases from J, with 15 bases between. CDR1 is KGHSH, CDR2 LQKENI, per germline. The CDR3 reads CASSQGILSSYNEQFF. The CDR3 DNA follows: TGTGCCAGCTCGCAGGGAATTTTAAGCTCCTACAATGAGCAGTTCTTC.

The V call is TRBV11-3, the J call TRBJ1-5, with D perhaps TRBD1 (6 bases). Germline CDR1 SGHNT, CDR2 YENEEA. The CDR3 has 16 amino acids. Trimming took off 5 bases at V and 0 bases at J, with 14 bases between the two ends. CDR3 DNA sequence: TGTGCCAGCAGCCCGGTGGGGACATATAGCAATCAGCCCCAGCATTTT. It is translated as CASSPVGTYSNQPQHF. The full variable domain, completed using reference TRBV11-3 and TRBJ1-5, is EAGVVQSPRYKIIEKKQPVAFWCNPISGHNTLYWYLQNLGQGPELLIRYENEEAVDDSQLPKDRFSAERLKGVDSTLKIQPAELGDSAVYLCASSPVGTYSNQPQHFGDGTRLSIL.

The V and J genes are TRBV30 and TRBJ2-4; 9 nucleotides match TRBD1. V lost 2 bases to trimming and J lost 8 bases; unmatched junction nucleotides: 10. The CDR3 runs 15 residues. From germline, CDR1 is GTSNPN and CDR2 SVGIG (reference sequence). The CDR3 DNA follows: TGTGCCTGGAGTATGGGACAGGGTATTTTAGACATTCAGTACTTC. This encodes CAWSMGQGILDIQYF.

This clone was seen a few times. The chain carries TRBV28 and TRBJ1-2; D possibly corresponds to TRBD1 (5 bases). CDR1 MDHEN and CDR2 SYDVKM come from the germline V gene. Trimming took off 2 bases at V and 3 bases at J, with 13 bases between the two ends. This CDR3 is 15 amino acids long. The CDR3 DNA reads TGTGCCAGCAGTTTAAGCAGACAGCTTTACTATGGCTACACCTTC. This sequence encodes CASSLSRQLYYGYTF.